This T cell receptor (beta chain) came from a study of beta chain features in type 1 diabetes (dated by TCRdb to about 2018). Describing the broader study: Mean age, gender distribution, total cell number and subset yield were not different between patients and healthy donors. A total of about 100,000,000 sorted cells were examined across all samples, and RNA yield correlated strongly with the number of cells per subset. In the study, TCRB repertoires of sorted circulating CD4+ T cell subsets from recently diagnosed type 1 diabetes patients were compared with those of matched healthy donors. Naive and central memory subsets were obtained from all 28 donors, but regulatory and stem cell-like memory subsets were isolated from only 8 patients and roughly 8 healthy donors. What the research found in general, with its limitations: Naive, central memory and regulatory TCRB repertoires appeared to be more alike among patients than among healthy donors. Patients with type 1 diabetes made fewer insertions and deleted more nucleotides at VDJ recombination sites, implying thymic rearrangement abnormalities. Because small numbers of individuals were included in the HLA sub-analyses, any influence of HLA type on TCRB rearrangement was left unresolved. A moderate but significant shortening of TCRB CDR3 length was observed in type 1 diabetes patients in all four CD4+ subsets. Shorter templates might have been favored by PCR, but patient and control samples were amplified and corrected together, so both groups would have been affected equally by any skew. Because cDNA was sequenced instead of genomic DNA, highly expressing activated cells could be over-represented, though the groups showed no difference in activation or CD3 levels.

The V and J ends are trimmed by 0 bases and 0 bases, leaving 12 bases between them. The CDR3 runs 17 residues from the cysteine to the phenylalanine. Left in the record is the CDR3 DNA by itself, 51 bases read in frame from the first base. The germline V gene provides CDR1 LGHNA and CDR2 YSLEER. Each donor gave one peripheral blood draw, averaging around 120 mL, which was collected into heparinised tubes. Naive, central memory, regulatory and stem cell-like memory CD4+ T cells were sorted on a BD FACSAria II using a panel including CD45RO, CCR7, CD25, CD127, CD95 and CD27. All sorted populations exceeded 98% purity. PBMCs were isolated immediately by Lymphoprep density gradient centrifugation and stained directly without culture. So that batch effects would be minimized, each experiment stained and sorted samples in pairs, pairing one healthy donor with one patient. This clone was counted a few times. It has no known antigen specificity. The input lacks base qualities; no much larger clone sits a single base away.

The entire isolated RNA was reverse transcribed using the High Capacity cDNA Reverse Transcription Kit, and thus expressed TCRB transcripts were sequenced. Naive, central memory and regulatory T cell samples underwent deep immunoSEQ sequencing, averaging about 3.3 million total reads per sample. After sorted cells were lysed in RLT buffer, RNA was extracted with DNase-treated RNeasy Micro or Mini kits, with the choice depending on cell number. Each cell subset was processed separately to prevent cross-contamination, with patient and healthy donor samples processed together. The immunoSEQ multiplex PCR was used to amplify TCRB sequences from cDNA, yielding 87-bp fragments that span the CDR3 region. The amplicons were sequenced using the Illumina HiSeq platform. For the original study's pipeline: PCR bias was corrected computationally using synthetic template baselines, and reads within Hamming distance 2 were collapsed, with unmergeable singletons discarded. By aligning reads against IMGT, V, D and J genes, CDR3 length, and insertions or deletions at six rearrangement sites were assigned. Within each subset, clonotype counts were normalized to the number of sorted cells before true diversity and Gini coefficients were calculated with the tcR R package. Repertoire sharing was quantified using the overlap coefficient calculated on TCRB nucleotide sequences. TCRdb re-hosts the immuneACCESS table, in-frame sequences only. Its copies lack some clones; in the studies checked, an unresolved V gene accounts for under half of them, and the cause for the rest is not known. The DNA was the basis for D and trimming; V, J and clone size are from that table. The sample table holds about 150,000 clones, of which over 8.5% were seen once. The ten largest clones add up to approximately 2% of the sample.

The material sequenced was central memory CD4+ T cells from blood. The chain uses TRBV4-3 and TRBJ1-5, with the identity of the D gene unclear. This sequence originates from a man aged 18-30 years in good health. The DNA sequence is as follows: TGCGCCAGCAGCCAAGATCACGGTTCCTATAGCAATCAGCCCCAGCATTTT. This encodes CASSQDHGSYSNQPQHF.